This entry concerns a single TCR beta chain. Its antigen remains unknown. The entry originates in a study of cytomegalovirus exposure and HLA in healthy donors. Overall study findings and caveats: The authors later found most CMV-associated TCR beta chains appeared HLA-restricted.

V gave up 1 base and J gave up 8 bases, with 23 bases separating them. Germline-derived CDR1 and CDR2 are SEHNR and FQNEAQ (reference sequence). This CDR3 has 17 residues. PCR amplification relied on 60 Vbeta primers (plus 13 Jbeta primers). This table comes from immunoSEQ multiplex PCR, and its TCRdb copy is limited to in-frame clones, with some not included. The sample data list under 100,000 clones. The receptor was isolated from a woman in her thirties in good health and CMV-seronegative. The rearrangement joins TRBV7-9 to TRBJ1-2; perhaps TRBD1 as D (5 bases). The sample was PBMCs. The CDR3 region has the DNA TGTGCCAGCAGCTTAGATGGTTTACCCGCGGGGGAAGGGGGCTACACCTTC. It codes for CASSLDGLPAGEGGYTF.